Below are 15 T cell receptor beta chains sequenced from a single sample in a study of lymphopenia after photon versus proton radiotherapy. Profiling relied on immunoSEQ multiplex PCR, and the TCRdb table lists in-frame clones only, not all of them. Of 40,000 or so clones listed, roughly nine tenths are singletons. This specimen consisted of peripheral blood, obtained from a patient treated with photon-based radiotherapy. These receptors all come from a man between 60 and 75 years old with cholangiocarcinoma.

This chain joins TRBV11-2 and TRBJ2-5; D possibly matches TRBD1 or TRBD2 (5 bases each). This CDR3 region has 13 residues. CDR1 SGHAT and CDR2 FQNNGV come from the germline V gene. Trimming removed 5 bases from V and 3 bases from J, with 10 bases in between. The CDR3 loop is CASSRGAEETQYF. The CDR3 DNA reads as TGTGCCAGCAGCAGAGGGGCCGAAGAGACCCAGTACTTC.

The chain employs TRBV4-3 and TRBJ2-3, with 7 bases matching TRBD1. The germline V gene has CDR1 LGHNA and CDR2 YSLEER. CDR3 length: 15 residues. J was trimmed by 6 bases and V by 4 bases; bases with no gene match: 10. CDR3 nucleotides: TGCGCCAGCAGCCTTACGGCAGGGGGAATGGATACGCAGTATTTT. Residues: CASSLTAGGMDTQYF.

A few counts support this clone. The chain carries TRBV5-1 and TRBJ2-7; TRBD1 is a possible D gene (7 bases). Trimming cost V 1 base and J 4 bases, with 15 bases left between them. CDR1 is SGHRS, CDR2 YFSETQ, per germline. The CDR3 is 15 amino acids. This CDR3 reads CASSLLVRGDYEQYF. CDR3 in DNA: TGCGCCAGCAGCTTGTTGGTCAGGGGGGATTACGAGCAGTACTTC.

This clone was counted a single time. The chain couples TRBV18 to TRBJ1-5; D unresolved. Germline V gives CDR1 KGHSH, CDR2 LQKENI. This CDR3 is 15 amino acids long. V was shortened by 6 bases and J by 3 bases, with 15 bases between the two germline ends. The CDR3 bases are TGTGCCAGCTCTTCCGAGGGTGGCTCCAATCAGCCCCAGCATTTT. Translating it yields CASSSEGGSNQPQHF.

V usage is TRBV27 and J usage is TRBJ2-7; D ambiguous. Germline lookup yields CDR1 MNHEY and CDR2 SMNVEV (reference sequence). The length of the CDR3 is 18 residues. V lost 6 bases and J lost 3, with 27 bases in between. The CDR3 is CASSNVIQPGIGYYEQYF. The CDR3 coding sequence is TGTGCCAGCAGCAACGTAATTCAGCCTGGGATAGGCTACTACGAGCAGTACTTC.

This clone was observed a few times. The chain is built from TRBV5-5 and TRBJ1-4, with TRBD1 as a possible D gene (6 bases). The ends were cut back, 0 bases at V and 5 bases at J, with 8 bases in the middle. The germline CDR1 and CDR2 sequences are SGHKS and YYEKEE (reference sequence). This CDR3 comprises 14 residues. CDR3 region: CASSLGGQNEKLFF. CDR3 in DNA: TGTGCCAGCAGCTTGGGTGGACAGAATGAAAAACTGTTTTTT.

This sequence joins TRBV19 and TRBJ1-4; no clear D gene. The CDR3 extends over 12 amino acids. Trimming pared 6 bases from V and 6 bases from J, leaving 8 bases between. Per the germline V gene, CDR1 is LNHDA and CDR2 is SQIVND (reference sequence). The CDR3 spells CASSSPDEKLFF. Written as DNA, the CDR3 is TGTGCCAGTAGCTCCCCGGATGAAAAACTGTTTTTT. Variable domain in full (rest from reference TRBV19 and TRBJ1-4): DGGITQSPKYLFRKEGQNVTLSCEQNLNHDAMYWYRQDPGQGLRLIYYSQIVNDFQKGDIAEGYSVSREKKESFPLTVTSAQKNPTAFYLCASSSPDEKLFFGSGTQLSVL.

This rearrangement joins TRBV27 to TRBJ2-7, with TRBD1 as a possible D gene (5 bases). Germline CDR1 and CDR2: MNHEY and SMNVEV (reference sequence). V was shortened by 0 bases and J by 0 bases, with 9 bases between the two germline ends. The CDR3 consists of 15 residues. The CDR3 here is CASSLSQESSYEQYF. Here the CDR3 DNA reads TGTGCCAGCAGTTTATCACAGGAGAGCTCCTACGAGCAGTACTTC.

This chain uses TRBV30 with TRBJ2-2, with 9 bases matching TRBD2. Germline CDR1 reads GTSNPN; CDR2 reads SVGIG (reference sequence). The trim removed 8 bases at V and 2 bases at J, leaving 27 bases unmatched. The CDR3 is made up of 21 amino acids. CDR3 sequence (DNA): TGTGCCCCTCTGGGTCAGCGGGGGGTCAAAATGAATAGGATAAACACCGGGGAGCTGTTTTTT. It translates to CAPLGQRGVKMNRINTGELFF.

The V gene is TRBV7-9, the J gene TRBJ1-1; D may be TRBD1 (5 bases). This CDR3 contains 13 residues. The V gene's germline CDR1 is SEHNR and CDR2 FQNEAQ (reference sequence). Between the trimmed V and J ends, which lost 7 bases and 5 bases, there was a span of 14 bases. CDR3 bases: TGTGCCAGCACACCAGGGAGTCGGACTGAAGCTTTCTTT. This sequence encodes CASTPGSRTEAFF.

CDR3 protein: CASSFILSGANVLTF. DNA for the CDR3: TGTGCCAGCAGCTTTATTCTGTCTGGGGCCAACGTCCTGACTTTC. The rearrangement joins TRBV7-2 to TRBJ2-6; D not certain. CDR3 size: 15 residues. Trimming shortened V by 3 bases and J by 1 base, and 7 bases separated the two germline ends. Germline V gives CDR1 SGHTA, CDR2 FQGNSA.

The CDR3 region is CASSFRDTQYF. The CDR3 region has the DNA TGTGCCAGCAGTTTCAGAGATACGCAGTATTTT. This rearrangement joins TRBV28 to TRBJ2-3; no clear D gene. V was cut by 3 bases and J by 5 bases, with 3 bases left in between. This CDR3 contains 11 residues. Germline loops: CDR1 MDHEN, CDR2 SYDVKM.

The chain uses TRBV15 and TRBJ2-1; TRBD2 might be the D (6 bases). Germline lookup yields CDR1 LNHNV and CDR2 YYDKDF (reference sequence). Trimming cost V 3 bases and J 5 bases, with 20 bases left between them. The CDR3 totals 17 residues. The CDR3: CATSSGLGRRRDNEQFF. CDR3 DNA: TGTGCCACCAGCAGCGGATTGGGGAGACGGAGGGACAATGAGCAGTTCTTC. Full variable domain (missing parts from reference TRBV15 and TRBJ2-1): DAMVIQNPRYQVTQFGKPVTLSCSQTLNHNVMYWYQQKSSQAPKLLFHYYDKDFNNEADTPDNFQSRRPNTSFCFLDIRSPGLGDTAMYLCATSSGLGRRRDNEQFFGPGTRLTVL.

The DNA of the CDR3 is TGTGCCAGCAGCTTAGGGACCTTTGTTAATGAAAAACTGTTTTTT. Protein: CASSLGTFVNEKLFF. V and J are TRBV7-9 and TRBJ1-4; D gene uncertain. The CDR3 length is 15 residues. Trimming cost V 1 base and J 4 bases, with 10 bases left between them. The germline V gene encodes CDR1 SEHNR and CDR2 FQNEAQ (reference sequence).

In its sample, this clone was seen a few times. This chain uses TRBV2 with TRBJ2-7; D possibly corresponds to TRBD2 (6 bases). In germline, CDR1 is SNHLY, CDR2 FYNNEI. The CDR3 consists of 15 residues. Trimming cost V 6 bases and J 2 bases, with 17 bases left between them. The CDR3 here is CASRLESGETYEQYF. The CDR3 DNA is TGTGCCAGCAGACTAGAATCGGGAGAAACCTACGAGCAGTACTTC. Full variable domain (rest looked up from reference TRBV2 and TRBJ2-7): EPEVTQTPSHQVTQMGQEVILRCVPISNHLYFYWYRQILGQKVEFLVSFYNNEISEKSEIFDDQFSVERPDGSNFTLKIRSTKLEDSAMYFCASRLESGETYEQYFGPGTRLTVT.